This entry lists 28 T cell receptor beta chains sequenced from one sample in a study of T cells in Graves' hyperthyroidism and ophthalmopathy. RNA transcripts gave rise to amplified TCR beta CDR3 regions. Carried out on the TCR CDR3, a first-round RT-PCR used the HTBI primer set. Using its own MiXCR run on the multiplex PCR reads, TCRdb lists one record per CDR3 protein. This table holds 640,000 or so distinct CDR3 sequences, over 12% found once. The sample taken for sequencing was blood. The receptors originated from a woman aged 40 to 50 with Graves' ophthalmopathy.

This clonotype has at least ten counts. J is TRBJ1-5 and V is TRBV12-3 or TRBV12-4; D uncertain. The ends were cut back, 7 bases at V and 1 base at J, with 8 bases in the middle. CDR3 size: 13 residues. This CDR3 is CASTDVSNQPQHF. The CDR3, as DNA: TGTGCCAGCACGGACGTCAGCAATCAGCCCCAGCATTTT.

This clonotype was observed at least ten times. The rearrangement joins TRBV7-8 to TRBJ2-5; 8 positions agree with TRBD2. The V gene end was trimmed by 4 bases and the J gene end by 6 bases; junction bases not matched to a gene: 13. The germline V gene has CDR1 SGHVS and CDR2 FQNEAQ. The CDR3 loop spans 16 amino acids. The CDR3 DNA follows: TGTGCCAGCAGCTACGAACTTAGCGGGAAGGTCAAGACCCAGTACTTC. Protein sequence: CASSYELSGKVKTQYF. The full variable domain, in which reference TRBV7-8 and TRBJ2-5 provide the parts outside the CDR3, is GAGVSQSPRYKVAKRGQDVALRCDPISGHVSLFWYQQALGQGPEFLTYFQNEAQLDKSGLPSDRFFAERPEGSVSTLKIQRTQQEDSAVYLCASSYELSGKVKTQYFGPGTRLLVL.

This clonotype was observed a handful of times. A much larger clone differs from this one at a single base, so this may be a read error. This chain connects TRBV5-1 to TRBJ2-2, with 11 bases matching TRBD1. From germline, CDR1 is SGHRS and CDR2 YFSETQ. This CDR3 has 16 residues. The DNA of the CDR3 is TGCTCCAGCAGCCCGGACAGGGGGCTTGGCACCGGGGAGCTGTTTTTT. It yields the protein CSSSPDRGLGTGELFF.

The table lists this clonotype with a few counts. The chain joins TRBV10-3 to TRBJ2-7; TRBD1 aligns across 10 bases. V was clipped by 6 bases and J by 7 bases; unmatched bases: 9. The germline CDR1 and CDR2 sequences are ENHRY and SYGVKD. The CDR3 is made up of 14 amino acids. The CDR3 DNA sequence: TGTGCCATCAGAGCCGGGACAGGGGATGGGGAGCAGTACTTC. Its protein is CAIRAGTGDGEQYF.

About this clonotype: With a much larger clone just one base away, this may be a read error. The chain employs TRBV7-2 and TRBJ2-5, with no clear D. The CDR3 is 15 residues long. Germline-derived CDR1 and CDR2 are SGHTA and FQGNSA. The CDR3 here is CASSPLIDTQETHYF. The CDR3 region has the DNA TGTGCCAGCAGCCCCCTCATCGACACACAAGAGACCCATTACTTC.

This clonotype was observed at least ten times. The chain is built from TRBV20-1 and TRBJ2-5, with D possibly TRBD2 on 5 matching bases. CDR3 length: 17 amino acids. From germline, CDR1 is DFQATT and CDR2 SNEGSKA (reference sequence). The ends were cut back, 4 bases at V and 5 bases at J, with 26 bases in the middle. DNA for the CDR3: TGCAGTGCTAAGCCCAGCGGAGGTTTTCGAATCAGGGAGACCCAGTACTTC. Its translation: CSAKPSGGFRIRETQYF.

The chain employs TRBV12-3 or TRBV12-4 and TRBJ1-5, with no clear D. The CDR3 has 12 residues. Trimming removed 3 bases from V and 7 bases from J, with 7 bases in between. CDR3 sequence: CASSLELQPQHF. CDR3 bases: TGTGCCAGCAGTTTGGAACTGCAGCCCCAGCATTTT.

The rearrangement joins TRBV6-2 or TRBV6-3 to TRBJ2-7, with D possibly being TRBD1 or TRBD2 (5 bases each). Germline V lookup: CDR1 MNHEY, CDR2 SVGEGT. The CDR3 totals 17 residues. V was shortened by 8 bases and J by 2 bases, with 25 bases between the two germline ends. CDR3 DNA: TGTGCCAGCTCACGACCCTTTAGCGTGGACACCCCCTACGAGCAGTACTTC. The encoded protein is CASSRPFSVDTPYEQYF.

In this sample, this clonotype turned up many times. The chain employs TRBV11-2 and TRBJ1-2; no reliable D call. V dropped 2 bases and J dropped 6 bases, with 10 bases sitting between them. Germline values: CDR1 SGHAT, CDR2 FQNNGV. This CDR3 has 13 amino acids. CDR3 bases: TGTGCCAGCAGCTTAACTTTCCTCGATGGCTACACCTTC. This gives the protein CASSLTFLDGYTF.

Many counts were recorded for this clonotype. The rearrangement joins TRBV4-1 to TRBJ1-2; 7 nucleotides line up with TRBD1. This CDR3 contains 15 residues. Germline CDR1 and CDR2: MGHRA and YSYEKL. With 6 bases clipped from V and 0 bases from J, the junction kept 7 bases outside the gene matches. CDR3: CASSGTVSSNYGYTF. CDR3 in DNA: TGCGCCAGCAGTGGGACAGTATCCTCTAACTATGGCTACACCTTC.

This clonotype was seen ten or more times. The chain carries TRBV28 and TRBJ2-5; 10 bases align to TRBD2. The ends lost 3 bases at V and 6 bases at J; junction bases unmatched: 7. This CDR3 comprises 15 residues. Germline CDR1 reads MDHEN; CDR2 reads SYDVKM. CDR3 protein: CASSLGLAGVKTQYF. CDR3 in DNA: TGTGCCAGCAGTTTGGGTCTAGCGGGAGTGAAGACCCAGTACTTC.

This clonotype showed up many times. The chain carries TRBV4-3 and TRBJ2-7; D possibly corresponds to TRBD2 (5 bases). The germline CDR1 and CDR2 sequences are LGHNA and YSLEER. The CDR3 is made up of 13 amino acids. The V and J ends lost 1 base and 3 bases respectively, with 7 bases between them. As DNA, the CDR3 is TGCGCCAGCAGCCAAGCGAGGGACTACGAGCAGTACTTC. Translation gives CASSQARDYEQYF.

The table lists this clonotype with a few counts. The chain uses TRBV28 and TRBJ2-5; the D call may be TRBD1 or TRBD2 (5 bases each). The V gene's germline CDR1 is MDHEN and CDR2 SYDVKM. The CDR3 is 17 residues long. With 6 bases removed from V and 3 bases from J, the gap between germline ends came to 23 bases. The CDR3 nucleotides are TGTGCCAGCAGCCCCCTAGGGGCCGGGTCGCGGGAAGAGACCCAGTACTTC. Amino acid sequence: CASSPLGAGSREETQYF.

The rearrangement joins TRBV11-2 to TRBJ2-7; TRBD1 agrees at 7 bases. V lost 1 base, J lost 4 bases, and 7 bases stayed unmatched. The CDR3 consists of 15 residues. CDR1 and CDR2 (germline): SGHAT, FQNNGV. The DNA of the CDR3 is TGTGCCAGCAGCTTAGGACAGGGAGAAGGTTACGAGCAGTACTTC. Its translation: CASSLGQGEGYEQYF. Together with reference TRBV11-2 and TRBJ2-7, the CDR3 gives the full variable domain: EAGVAQSPRYKIIEKRQSVAFWCNPISGHATLYWYQQILGQGPKLLIQFQNNGVVDDSQLPKDRFSAERLKGVDSTLKIQPAKLEDSAVYLCASSLGQGEGYEQYFGPGTRLTVT.

The sample holds many counts of this clonotype. The chain couples TRBV6-2 or TRBV6-3 to TRBJ1-5; D remains ambiguous. The ends were cut back, 7 bases at V and 0 bases at J, with 19 bases in the middle. The V gene's germline CDR1 is MNHEY and CDR2 SVGEGT. The CDR3 contains 17 residues. DNA of the CDR3: TGTGCCAGCACCCCCGCCGGGAGATCATATAGCAATCAGCCCCAGCATTTT. Amino acid sequence: CASTPAGRSYSNQPQHF.

This clonotype was found once. V usage is TRBV28 and J usage is TRBJ1-2, with a weak D call TRBD1 (6 bases). This CDR3 region has 11 residues. Germline-derived CDR1 and CDR2 are MDHEN and SYDVKM. Trimming removed 8 bases from V and 4 bases from J, with 8 bases in between. The CDR3 region has the DNA TGTGCCAGCGCGGACAGCTATGGCTACACCTTC. Residues: CASADSYGYTF.

This clonotype was picked up a small number of times. The chain couples TRBV10-3 to TRBJ2-2, with 10 bases that match TRBD1. Germline CDR1 ENHRY, CDR2 SYGVKD. The CDR3 loop spans 15 amino acids. V lost 5 bases, J lost 4 bases, and 4 bases stayed unmatched. DNA of the CDR3: TGTGCCATCAGTCCGGGACAGGGGACCACCGGGGAGCTGTTTTTT. Encoded protein: CAISPGQGTTGELFF.

This clonotype was seen many times. The V gene is TRBV27, the J gene TRBJ2-7; 9 bases are a match to TRBD2. Germline loops: CDR1 MNHEY, CDR2 SMNVEV (reference sequence). With V trimmed by 5 bases and J by 3 bases, 11 bases remained unmatched. This CDR3 has 16 residues. The CDR3 bases are TGTGCCAGCAGTGGCGGGGGGGCTAGCGGGTTCTACGAGCAGTACTTC. Protein sequence: CASSGGGASGFYEQYF.

This clonotype was recorded many times. V is TRBV6-5 and J is TRBJ2-7; no reliable D call. The CDR3 runs 13 residues. The ends were cut back, 2 bases at V and 6 bases at J, with 11 bases in the middle. The germline V gene has CDR1 MNHEY and CDR2 SVGAGI. As DNA, the CDR3 is TGTGCCAGCAGTTACGCGATCGATACCGAGCAGTACTTC. The encoded protein is CASSYAIDTEQYF.

The V gene is TRBV5-6, the J gene TRBJ2-2; D is perhaps TRBD2 (5 bases). CDR1 SGHDT and CDR2 YYEEEE come from the germline V gene. The CDR3 length is 14 residues. V lost 4 bases to trimming and J lost 4 bases, with 11 bases between them. The CDR3 DNA reads as TGTGCCAGCAGCCCCCGGGGAACCACCGGGGAGCTGTTTTTT. It translates to CASSPRGTTGELFF. The variable domain in full, completed from reference TRBV5-6 and TRBJ2-2, reads DAGVTQSPTHLIKTRGQQVTLRCSPKSGHDTVSWYQQALGQGPQFIFQYYEEEERQRGNFPDRFSGHQFPNYSSELNVNALLLGDSALYLCASSPRGTTGELFFGEGSRLTVL.

This clonotype was detected ten times or more. The V call is TRBV6-1, the J call TRBJ2-5; possible D gene TRBD2, 6 bases. The V and J ends lost 7 bases and 5 bases respectively, with 14 bases between them. Germline CDR1 and CDR2: MNHNS and SASEGT. There are 13 residues in the CDR3. This CDR3 is CASTTGESETQYF. DNA for the CDR3: TGTGCCAGCACCACGGGGGAGTCGGAGACCCAGTACTTC.

This clonotype appeared many times. The V gene is TRBV6-5, the J gene TRBJ1-1; TRBD1 is a possible D gene (5 bases). Trimming took 1 base from V and 7 from J, leaving 13 bases between them. The CDR3 loop spans 14 amino acids. The germline V gene has CDR1 MNHEY and CDR2 SVGAGI. CDR3 coding DNA: TGTGCCAGCAGTTACTTCGGGGGTAGTGTTGAAGCTTTCTTT. This codes for CASSYFGGSVEAFF.

Notes on this clonotype: The conserved phenylalanine or tryptophan is not found at the CDR3 terminus, so this likely reflects a read error. This rearrangement joins TRBV28 to TRBJ2-2; D unclear. CDR3 length equals 15 residues. Germline CDR1 is MDHEN and CDR2 is SYDVKM. V was pared by 5 bases and J by 1 base, with 11 bases between. CDR3 sequence (DNA): TGTGCCAGCAGTCCCCTTGGACGGAACACCGGGGAGCTGTTTTCT. Protein product: CASSPLGRNTGELFS.

V gene TRBV18 combines with J gene TRBJ2-7; D gene uncertain. V shed 4 bases and J shed 5 bases, with 12 bases lying between them. This CDR3 contains 13 residues. Germline CDR1 is KGHSH and CDR2 is LQKENI. The CDR3 loop is CASSQSSVDEQYF. DNA of the CDR3: TGTGCCAGCTCACAAAGTTCCGTAGACGAGCAGTACTTC.

At least ten counts were recorded for this clonotype. The rearrangement uses TRBV28 and TRBJ2-3, with D uncertain. Trimming took off 8 bases at V and 0 bases at J, with 12 bases between the two ends. This CDR3 has 14 amino acids. Germline V gene data show CDR1 as MDHEN and CDR2 as SYDVKM. The CDR3: CASGEGLSTDTQYF. The CDR3 DNA reads as TGTGCCAGCGGAGAAGGGCTAAGCACAGATACGCAGTATTTT.

There are many counts of this clonotype. The gene calls are TRBV12-3 or TRBV12-4 and TRBJ2-7, with a tentative D call TRBD2 (6 bases). The CDR3 consists of 14 residues. V was pared by 4 bases and J by 2 bases, with 12 bases between. CDR3 protein: CASSSLTRPYEQYF. The DNA of the CDR3 is TGTGCCAGCAGTTCCCTGACTAGACCCTACGAGCAGTACTTC.

This clonotype occurred many times. This chain connects TRBV2 to TRBJ2-1; TRBD2 might be the D (5 bases). The V and J ends lost 8 bases and 2 bases respectively, with 16 bases between them. The CDR3 covers 15 residues. The germline CDR1 and CDR2 sequences are SNHLY and FYNNEI. DNA of the CDR3: TGTGCCAGCCCGAAAGGGCTAGCTACCTACAATGAGCAGTTCTTC. Residues: CASPKGLATYNEQFF. Using reference TRBV2 and TRBJ2-1 for the parts outside the CDR3, the full variable domain is EPEVTQTPSHQVTQMGQEVILRCVPISNHLYFYWYRQILGQKVEFLVSFYNNEISEKSEIFDDQFSVERPDGSNFTLKIRSTKLEDSAMYFCASPKGLATYNEQFFGPGTRLTVL.

A few counts support this clonotype. This chain uses TRBV6-5 with TRBJ2-5, with TRBD2 matching over 7 bases. The germline V gene has CDR1 MNHEY and CDR2 SVGAGI. V lost 4 bases, J lost 6 bases, and 11 bases stayed unmatched. The CDR3 runs to 15 residues. As DNA, the CDR3 is TGTGCCAGCAGTTCTCGGGGCGGGAGCCCGAAGACCCAGTACTTC. Its protein is CASSSRGGSPKTQYF.